A selection of T cell receptor beta chains follows, all from one sample in a study of T cells after yellow fever vaccination. TCRdb passed the 5' RACE reads through MiXCR, listing each CDR3 protein once. The repertoire includes about 230,000 distinct CDR3 sequences, 5.5% to 8.5% of them detected once, and 0.85% to 1.2% sits in the top ten. Sequencing was performed on CD4+ T cells sorted from PBMCs, taken on the day of the yellow fever booster vaccination. These TCRs come from a man aged 25 to 45 who received the YFV17D yellow fever vaccine. Each CDR3 is given with its conserved first and last residue. Each record gives: CDR3 DNA, CDR3 protein, V gene, D gene, J gene, clone size, CDR3 length. A D gene is named only where the DNA matches it firmly. Size tells how often a clone was seen (once, few, many) or the class of an expanded clone, and some rows leave it out.

DNA: TGTGCCAGCAGCCTAGCCCACACAAGGAGCATTCAGTACTTC; CDR3: CASSLAHTRSIQYF; V: TRBV3-1; D: -; J: TRBJ2-4; size: few; length: 14
DNA: TGTGCCAGCAGCGGCCCTAGCGAACGCCTCGGCAATGAGCAGTTCTTC; CDR3: CASSGPSERLGNEQFF; V: TRBV5-4; D: -; J: TRBJ2-1; size: few; length: 16
DNA: TGCAGTGCAAACCTTGGGGCAGATACGCAGTATTTT; CDR3: CSANLGADTQYF; V: TRBV20-1; D: -; J: TRBJ2-3; size: many; length: 12
DNA: TGCGCCAGCAGCCTGTTTTCTGCCGGGGGGAGCTCCTACAATGAGCAGTTCTTC; CDR3: CASSLFSAGGSSYNEQFF; V: TRBV5-1; D: TRBD2; J: TRBJ2-1; size: -; length: 18
DNA: TGTGCCAGCAGCGACATACAATTCTACGAGCAGTACTTC; CDR3: CASSDIQFYEQYF; V: TRBV12-3/TRBV12-4; D: -; J: TRBJ2-7; size: many; length: 13
DNA: TGTGCCAGCAGCTCTGCGGGAGACGGACAGTTCTTC; CDR3: CASSSAGDGQFF; V: TRBV7-9; D: TRBD2; J: TRBJ2-1; size: -; length: 12
DNA: TGCAGTGCTTCCCAGGGGTTGAACACTGAAGCTTTCTTT; CDR3: CSASQGLNTEAFF; V: TRBV20-1; D: -; J: TRBJ1-1; size: few; length: 13
DNA: TGTGCCAGCAGTCACCTCCTAAGGGCCTACGAGCAGTACTTC; CDR3: CASSHLLRAYEQYF; V: TRBV6-2/TRBV6-3; D: -; J: TRBJ2-7; size: -; length: 14
DNA: TGCAGTGCCCTAGTGGGAAGCGAGCAGTACTTC; CDR3: CSALVGSEQYF; V: TRBV20-1; D: -; J: TRBJ2-7; size: -; length: 11
DNA: TGTGCCAGCAGTCCCCTTGGGATTAGAACCGGGGAGCTGTTTTTT; CDR3: CASSPLGIRTGELFF; V: TRBV27; D: -; J: TRBJ2-2; size: many; length: 15
DNA: TGTGCCAGCAGTGAGGGGGCTAGTATGGGGGAGACCCAGTACTTC; CDR3: CASSEGASMGETQYF; V: TRBV12-3/TRBV12-4; D: TRBD1; J: TRBJ2-5; size: many; length: 15
DNA: TGTGCCACCAGCGGTAGCGGGCCTACAGATACGCAGTATTTT; CDR3: CATSGSGPTDTQYF; V: TRBV15; D: TRBD2; J: TRBJ2-3; size: few; length: 14
DNA: TGTGCCAGCAGCCAAGTCTTGGGGCATGGCTACACCTTC; CDR3: CASSQVLGHGYTF; V: TRBV14; D: -; J: TRBJ1-2; size: few; length: 13
DNA: TGCAGTGCTAGAGGGACTAGCGGGGTCTACAATGAGCAGTTCTTC; CDR3: CSARGTSGVYNEQFF; V: TRBV20-1; D: TRBD2; J: TRBJ2-1; size: -; length: 15
DNA: TGTGCCAGCACCCAGGCTCGGCGCCCTAGCGGGAGATTGGCTGAGCAGTTCTTC; CDR3: CASTQARRPSGRLAEQFF; V: TRBV3-1; D: TRBD2; J: TRBJ2-1; size: -; length: 18
DNA: TGTGCCATCAGCCCGACTTTAGCGGAAGAGACCCAGTACTTC; CDR3: CAISPTLAEETQYF; V: TRBV10-3; D: -; J: TRBJ2-5; size: few; length: 14
DNA: TGCAGTGCTAATTCCGGCAGCGGGAGGAGCTACTTC; CDR3: CSANSGSGRSYF; V: TRBV20-1; D: TRBD2; J: TRBJ2-7; size: many; length: 12
DNA: TGTGCCAGCAGTTCCCGGACAGAAACAACCTACGAGCAGTACTTC; CDR3: CASSSRTETTYEQYF; V: TRBV12-3/TRBV12-4; D: -; J: TRBJ2-7; size: -; length: 15
DNA: TGTGCCAGCAGTGCCACAGGGTTGGGGGCCAACGTCCTGACTTTC; CDR3: CASSATGLGANVLTF; V: TRBV27; D: -; J: TRBJ2-6; size: -; length: 15
DNA: TGTGCCATCAGTGACGGCAGGGGCAATCAGCCCCAGCATTTT; CDR3: CAISDGRGNQPQHF; V: TRBV10-3; D: -; J: TRBJ1-5; size: -; length: 14
DNA: TGTGCCAGCGGATACAGGGGGGACTATGGCTACACCTTC; CDR3: CASGYRGDYGYTF; V: TRBV6-5; D: TRBD1; J: TRBJ1-2; size: -; length: 13
DNA: TGCGCCAGCAGCTTGGGTCCTCAGGGGGTCCAGCCCCAGCATTTT; CDR3: CASSLGPQGVQPQHF; V: TRBV5-1; D: TRBD1; J: TRBJ1-5; size: -; length: 15
DNA: TGCGCCAGCAGCCGGACTAGCGGGTACAATGAGCAGTTCTTC; CDR3: CASSRTSGYNEQFF; V: TRBV5-1; D: TRBD2; J: TRBJ2-1; size: many; length: 14
DNA: TGTGCCAGCTCGACAGGGAACCCAAAAAGCGCTGGAAACACCATATATTTT; CDR3: CASSTGNPKSAGNTIYF; V: TRBV6-5; D: TRBD1; J: TRBJ1-3; size: few; length: 17
DNA: TGTGCCAGCAGTCACCCGGGACTAGCGGGAGGGCCCCATGAGCAGTTCTTC; CDR3: CASSHPGLAGGPHEQFF; V: TRBV6-5; D: TRBD2; J: TRBJ2-1; size: -; length: 17
DNA: TGCAGTGCTAATAGGGGTTTGGGCACTGAAGCTTTCTTT; CDR3: CSANRGLGTEAFF; V: TRBV20-1; D: -; J: TRBJ1-1; size: many; length: 13
DNA: TGCGCCAGCAGCCAAGATTGGGGCCGCCAAGAGACCCAGTACTTC; CDR3: CASSQDWGRQETQYF; V: TRBV4-3; D: -; J: TRBJ2-5; size: -; length: 15
DNA: TGTGCCAGCAGCTTAGAAGGCCGGGGAACAAATGAGCAGTTCTTC; CDR3: CASSLEGRGTNEQFF; V: TRBV7-6; D: -; J: TRBJ2-1; size: many; length: 15
DNA: TGTGCCAGTAGTATAGACGCTAGCGGGAGGGCCAATGAGCAGTTCTTC; CDR3: CASSIDASGRANEQFF; V: TRBV19; D: TRBD2; J: TRBJ2-1; size: -; length: 16
DNA: TGTGCCAGCAGCTTAGGCCGATCGGACGGGGCGTCGCCCCAGCATTTT; CDR3: CASSLGRSDGASPQHF; V: TRBV7-9; D: -; J: TRBJ1-5; size: -; length: 16
DNA: TGTGCCAGCAGCTTTCGACTGCTCAATGAGCAGTTCTTC; CDR3: CASSFRLLNEQFF; V: TRBV7-2; D: -; J: TRBJ2-1; size: few; length: 13
DNA: TGTGCCACCAGCAGAGATTTTGGGAATGAGCAGTTCTTC; CDR3: CATSRDFGNEQFF; V: TRBV15; D: -; J: TRBJ2-1; size: few; length: 13
DNA: TGTGCCAGCAGTTACTCTGGGGGGCTAGACACTGAAGCTTTCTTT; CDR3: CASSYSGGLDTEAFF; V: TRBV6-5; D: -; J: TRBJ1-1; size: -; length: 15
DNA: TGTGCCAGCAGCCAAGTCCGGGGACTAGCGGGAGGGAGGAATTACTACAATGAGCAGTTCTTC; CDR3: CASSQVRGLAGGRNYYNEQFF; V: TRBV3-1; D: TRBD2; J: TRBJ2-1; size: few; length: 21
DNA: TGTGCCAGCAGCTTAGACGGGACCTGGAATACGCAGTATTTT; CDR3: CASSLDGTWNTQYF; V: TRBV7-2; D: -; J: TRBJ2-3; size: -; length: 14
DNA: TGTGCCAGTAGGTTAACCGGGGAGCTGTTTTTT; CDR3: CASRLTGELFF; V: TRBV19; D: -; J: TRBJ2-2; size: many; length: 11
DNA: TGCGCCAGCAGCTCCGGGCGGGAGACCTCCTACGAGCAGTACTTC; CDR3: CASSSGRETSYEQYF; V: TRBV5-1; D: TRBD2; J: TRBJ2-7; size: -; length: 15
DNA: TGTGCCTGGAGTGCTGGTGGGGGAATAGATGAGCAGTTCTTC; CDR3: CAWSAGGGIDEQFF; V: TRBV30; D: -; J: TRBJ2-1; size: few; length: 14
DNA: TGTGCCAGCAGTGAACGGGGCATTGGTGAGCAGTTCTTC; CDR3: CASSERGIGEQFF; V: TRBV2; D: -; J: TRBJ2-1; size: -; length: 13
DNA: TGTGCCAGCAGCGTCGAGGCAACTAATGAAAAACTGTTTTTT; CDR3: CASSVEATNEKLFF; V: TRBV9; D: -; J: TRBJ1-4; size: -; length: 14
DNA: TGTGCCAGCAGCGCCCGACGGACAGAAGGGGAAGAGACCCAGTACTTC; CDR3: CASSARRTEGEETQYF; V: TRBV21-1; D: -; J: TRBJ2-5; size: few; length: 16
DNA: TGTGCCAGCAGCCAAGACCGGGCTGGGGCCAACGTCCTGACTTTC; CDR3: CASSQDRAGANVLTF; V: TRBV14; D: -; J: TRBJ2-6; size: many; length: 15
DNA: TGTGCCAGCAGCCAAACCCCGGACAGGCAACGGGATGAGCAGTTCTTC; CDR3: CASSQTPDRQRDEQFF; V: TRBV14; D: TRBD1; J: TRBJ2-1; size: few; length: 16
DNA: TGTGCCAGCAGCCTCGTAGATTCCTACAATGAGCAGTTCTTC; CDR3: CASSLVDSYNEQFF; V: TRBV28; D: -; J: TRBJ2-1; size: -; length: 14
DNA: TGTGCCAGCACCCAACGGGGGGCAGGAGATACGCAGTATTTT; CDR3: CASTQRGAGDTQYF; V: TRBV12-3/TRBV12-4; D: -; J: TRBJ2-3; size: -; length: 14
DNA: TGTGCCAGTAGTATACGTCAGGAAAACATTCAGTACTTC; CDR3: CASSIRQENIQYF; V: TRBV19; D: -; J: TRBJ2-4; size: few; length: 13
DNA: TGTGCCAGCAGCCAAGAACCGTGGCTAGCGGGAGCGACGAACACCGGGGAGCTGTTTTTT; CDR3: CASSQEPWLAGATNTGELFF; V: TRBV4-2; D: TRBD2; J: TRBJ2-2; size: many; length: 20
DNA: TGTGCCAGCATCCTGACAGGGGGCTTCGGCTACACCTTC; CDR3: CASILTGGFGYTF; V: TRBV12-3/TRBV12-4; D: TRBD1; J: TRBJ1-2; size: -; length: 13
DNA: TGCAGTGCCCCGACAAATATGAACACTGAAGCTTTCTTT; CDR3: CSAPTNMNTEAFF; V: TRBV20-1; D: -; J: TRBJ1-1; size: few; length: 13
DNA: TGCAGTGCTAGAGATATATCAAACGACAGGTACCAAGAGACCCAGTACTTC; CDR3: CSARDISNDRYQETQYF; V: TRBV20-1; D: -; J: TRBJ2-5; size: many; length: 17
DNA: TGTGCCACCGGAAGACTAGCGGGAACGTACAATGAGCAGTTCTTC; CDR3: CATGRLAGTYNEQFF; V: TRBV15; D: TRBD2; J: TRBJ2-1; size: many; length: 15
DNA: TGTGCCAGCAGCCGGGGACTAGCGGAGGCACGTGGCGAGCAGTACTTC; CDR3: CASSRGLAEARGEQYF; V: TRBV7-2; D: TRBD2; J: TRBJ2-7; size: -; length: 16
DNA: TGTGCCAGCATGGACGCCGGTTACGAGCAGTACTTC; CDR3: CASMDAGYEQYF; V: TRBV12-3/TRBV12-4; D: -; J: TRBJ2-7; size: many; length: 12
DNA: TGCGCCAGCAGCTTTTCCTCTTGGGAGGAGCAGTTCTTC; CDR3: CASSFSSWEEQFF; V: TRBV5-1; D: -; J: TRBJ2-1; size: many; length: 13
DNA: TGCGCCAGCAGCCAAGGGGGCAGGGGGCCTAAAGAGACCCAGTACTTC; CDR3: CASSQGGRGPKETQYF; V: TRBV4-3; D: TRBD1; J: TRBJ2-5; size: few; length: 16
DNA: TGCGCCAGTTTCCTACCTACTAGCGGTTCTGTCTCCTACGAGCAGTACTTC; CDR3: CASFLPTSGSVSYEQYF; V: TRBV10-2; D: TRBD2; J: TRBJ2-7; size: few; length: 17
DNA: TGCAGTGCTAGAGATCAGGGGGGGGGGCAGTTCTTC; CDR3: CSARDQGGGQFF; V: TRBV20-1; D: -; J: TRBJ2-1; size: few; length: 12